Shown below are 10 T cell receptor beta chains from a single sample sequenced in a study of blood T cell repertoires in COVID-19. Clones were sequenced by immunoSEQ multiplex PCR, and TCRdb holds only the in-frame ones, with some missing. The repertoire holds approximately 140,000 clones, around 87% seen once, with around 6.1% in the top ten. Sample: peripheral blood. Receptors originate from a man at least 80 years old with acute or convalescent COVID-19.

This clone was detected a few times. The chain couples TRBV5-1 to TRBJ2-2, with D possibly being TRBD1 (5 bases). The V gene's germline CDR1 is SGHRS and CDR2 YFSETQ. The CDR3 is 14 amino acids. Trimming took off 1 base at V and 6 bases at J, with 10 bases between the two ends. CDR3 nucleotides: TGCGCCAGCAGCTTGCAGGGTGGCGCCGGGGAGCTGTTTTTT. Residues: CASSLQGGAGELFF.

V gene TRBV28 combines with J gene TRBJ2-3, with no clear D. Trimming pared 2 bases from V and 2 bases from J, leaving 20 bases between. CDR1 MDHEN and CDR2 SYDVKM come from the germline V gene. The CDR3 consists of 18 residues. The DNA for the CDR3 is TGTGCCAGCAGTTTAGTGTATCTCCACTTATCCCCCACAGATACGCAGTATTTT. It translates to CASSLVYLHLSPTDTQYF.

The J gene is TRBJ2-5, the V gene TRBV7-6, with 9 bases matching TRBD1. The V segment lost 2 bases and the J segment 4 bases; nucleotides outside the gene matches: 5. CDR3 length equals 15 residues. Germline V CDR1 and CDR2: SGHVS, FNYEAQ. This CDR3 reads CASSLLGQGTETQYF. The CDR3 bases are TGTGCCAGCAGCTTACTGGGACAGGGAACAGAGACCCAGTACTTC.

The chain has TRBV5-1 and TRBJ2-7; D is ambiguous. Trimming removed 0 bases from V and 0 bases from J, with 10 bases in between. CDR3 size: 15 residues. Looked up from germline, CDR1 is SGHRS and CDR2 is YFSETQ. The CDR3 sequence is CASSLGIRSSYEQYF. CDR3 DNA sequence: TGCGCCAGCAGCTTGGGGATAAGGAGCTCCTACGAGCAGTACTTC.

The J gene is TRBJ1-4, the V gene TRBV6-4, with TRBD1 as a possible D gene (5 bases). From germline, CDR1 is MRHNA and CDR2 SNTAGT. This CDR3 is built from 15 residues. Between the trimmed V and J ends, which lost 6 bases and 7 bases, there was a span of 18 bases. The CDR3 DNA follows: TGTGCCAGCAGGATACAGGTTAACCTAGGTGAAAAACTGTTTTTT. Amino acid sequence: CASRIQVNLGEKLFF.

The CDR3 DNA is TGTGCCAGCAGGGCGGGGACAGGGGGCCTCGAGCAGTACTTC. This gives the protein CASRAGTGGLEQYF. This chain links TRBV6-5 with TRBJ2-7; 12 nucleotides match TRBD1. CDR3 size: 14 residues. CDR1 is MNHEY, CDR2 SVGAGI, per germline. V was clipped by 6 bases and J by 6 bases; unmatched bases: 6.

J is TRBJ1-3 and V is TRBV6-1, with TRBD1 matching 8 bases. Per germline, CDR1 MNHNS and CDR2 SASEGT. The CDR3 loop spans 16 amino acids. The ends lost 2 bases at V and 2 bases at J; junction bases unmatched: 5. The CDR3 DNA follows: TGTGCCAGCAGTGAATCGGACAGGGTGGCTGGAAACACCATATATTTT. It translates to CASSESDRVAGNTIYF.

V usage is TRBV5-6 and J usage is TRBJ2-3; TRBD2 agrees at 8 bases. The CDR3 is 16 amino acids. The germline V gene has CDR1 SGHDT and CDR2 YYEEEE. With V trimmed by 2 bases and J by 4 bases, 9 bases remained unmatched. CDR3 residues: CASSFPGAGGSDTQYF. CDR3 DNA sequence: TGTGCCAGCAGCTTCCCGGGGGCGGGAGGTTCAGATACGCAGTATTTT.

The chain couples TRBV25-1 to TRBJ2-3; 15 positions agree with TRBD2. This CDR3 region has 17 residues. The J segment lost 7 bases and the V segment lost 6 bases, leaving 11 bases of the junction unmatched. Germline V gene lookup returns CDR1 MGHDK and CDR2 SYGVNS. The CDR3 reads CASSRPGLAGGAYTQYF. CDR3 DNA sequence: TGTGCCAGCAGCCGCCCGGGACTAGCGGGAGGCGCATATACGCAGTATTTT.

The CDR3 spells CASSLSNLEAYEQYF. CDR3 DNA: TGTGCCAGCAGTTTGTCTAACTTGGAGGCCTACGAGCAGTACTTC. This chain links TRBV27 with TRBJ2-7, with a tentative D call TRBD2 (5 bases). Germline lookup yields CDR1 MNHEY and CDR2 SMNVEV (reference sequence). The CDR3 extends over 15 amino acids. V lost 3 bases to trimming and J lost 2 bases, with 14 bases between them.